One and the same sample provided the 5 T cell receptor beta chains below, sequenced in a study of shared clonotypes between healthy human individuals. The assay was immunoSEQ multiplex PCR, and TCRdb's table has in-frame clones only and misses some. The repertoire holds a few million clones, more than 80% seen once, with under 0.45% in the top ten. Specimen: naive CD4+ T cells from PBMCs. The subset denotes: CD45RA+ positively selected. The receptor source for this set is a man aged 18-30 years in good health. Some clones in this sample may be carry-over from other donors' samples.

The rearrangement uses TRBV6-1 and TRBJ1-5, with TRBD1 matching 11 bases. Germline CDR1 is MNHNS and CDR2 is SASEGT. The ends lost 0 bases at V and 5 bases at J; junction bases unmatched: 3. This CDR3 is built from 16 residues. DNA of the CDR3: TGTGCCAGCAGTGAAGCCTGGACAGGGGGCTATCAGCCCCAGCATTTT. It codes for CASSEAWTGGYQPQHF.

About this clone: Other DNA sequences in this sample translate to the same CDR3. The chain joins TRBV5-1 to TRBJ2-7; 11 nucleotides agree with TRBD2. This CDR3 is built from 14 residues. V trimming: 3 bases; J trimming: 3 bases; junction bases outside the gene matches: 2. Germline values: CDR1 SGHRS, CDR2 YFSETQ. The DNA of the CDR3 is TGCGCCAGCAGCTCGACTAGCGGGAACTACGAGCAGTACTTC. Protein: CASSSTSGNYEQYF.

This chain uses TRBV9 with TRBJ2-3; tentative D call: TRBD1 (6 bases). This CDR3 is 15 amino acids long. Per the germline V gene, CDR1 is SGDLS and CDR2 is YYNGEE. Trimming removed 0 bases at V and 2 bases at J, with 10 bases between. The CDR3 loop is CASSVAGDTTDTQYF. CDR3 bases: TGTGCCAGCAGCGTAGCTGGGGACACCACAGATACGCAGTATTTT.

Worth noting for this clone: Other DNA sequences in this specimen translate into the identical CDR3. This CDR3 is CASSLPGEDTQYF. DNA of the CDR3: TGCGCCAGCAGCTTGCCAGGGGAAGATACGCAGTATTTT. V is TRBV5-1 and J is TRBJ2-3; weak D call: TRBD1 (6 bases). V was cut by 1 base and J by 5 bases, with 8 bases left in between. The CDR3 is made up of 13 amino acids. Germline-derived CDR1 and CDR2 are SGHRS and YFSETQ. Drawing the rest from reference TRBV5-1 and TRBJ2-3, the complete variable domain is KAGVTQTPRYLIKTRGQQVTLSCSPISGHRSVSWYQQTPGQGLQFLFEYFSETQRNKGNFPGRFSGRQFSNSRSEMNVSTLELGDSALYLCASSLPGEDTQYFGPGTRLTVL.

The genes are TRBV5-1 and TRBJ2-3; D not certain. Germline assignment: CDR1 SGHRS and CDR2 YFSETQ. V was shortened by 0 bases and J by 7 bases, with 15 bases between the two germline ends. This CDR3 spans 15 amino acids. The CDR3 region is CASSLAGEFPNTQYF. CDR3 nucleotide sequence: TGCGCCAGCAGCTTGGCCGGAGAATTTCCGAATACGCAGTATTTT.